The 20 T cell receptor beta chains reported below all come from one sample, sequenced in a study of T cells in Graves' hyperthyroidism and ophthalmopathy. RNA transcripts gave rise to amplified TCR beta CDR3 regions. Using the HTBI primer set, a first-round RT-PCR was run on the TCR CDR3. TCRdb passed the multiplex PCR reads through MiXCR, listing each CDR3 protein once. The sample consists of 530,000 or so distinct CDR3 sequences, 17% of them appearing once. Sequencing used blood. These receptors came from a woman under 30 with Graves' ophthalmopathy.

This clonotype was seen only a few times. J is TRBJ2-1 and V is TRBV12-3 or TRBV12-4; TRBD2 matches 13 bases. There are 17 residues in the CDR3. The V gene end was trimmed by 3 bases and the J gene end by 7 bases; junction bases not matched to a gene: 9. In nucleotides, the CDR3 is TGTGCCAGCAGTTTGGGTCCGGGACTAGCGGGGAAAAATGAGCAGTTCTTC. This codes for CASSLGPGLAGKNEQFF.

This clonotype was seen a single time. This chain links TRBV3-1 with TRBJ2-7; perhaps TRBD2 as D (6 bases). The CDR3 has 14 amino acids. Trimming cost V 4 bases and J 2 bases, with 12 bases left between them. CDR1 LGHDT and CDR2 YNNKEL come from the germline V gene (reference sequence). CDR3 sequence reads: CASSPGTAPYEQYF. The CDR3 nucleotides are TGTGCCAGCAGCCCCGGGACTGCACCCTACGAGCAGTACTTC.

This clonotype was found a few times. The J gene is TRBJ2-5, the V gene TRBV10-3, with D possibly TRBD1 on 6 matching bases. V lost 8 bases to trimming and J lost 7 bases, with 17 bases between them. Germline V gene data show CDR1 as ENHRY and CDR2 as SYGVKD. The CDR3 is made up of 13 amino acids. CDR3 protein: CAIGGDRIGTQYF. In DNA, the CDR3 is TGTGCCATCGGAGGCGACAGGATCGGGACCCAGTACTTC.

This clonotype was found a few times. This chain connects TRBV20-1 to TRBJ2-3, with D perhaps matching TRBD1 (6 bases). Germline assignment: CDR1 DFQATT and CDR2 SNEGSKA (reference sequence). Trimming took 1 base from V and 6 from J, leaving 14 bases between them. The CDR3 loop spans 14 amino acids. CDR3 sequence: CSARVIGGYDTQYF. DNA for the CDR3: TGCAGTGCTAGAGTGATTGGGGGCTATGATACGCAGTATTTT.

In its sample, this clonotype was seen a few times. The chain links TRBV12-3 or TRBV12-4 to TRBJ2-5, with 7 bases fitting TRBD1. V lost 5 bases to trimming and J lost 4 bases; unmatched junction nucleotides: 16. The CDR3 runs to 17 residues. The CDR3 is CASSTPQGRVHRETQYF. The CDR3 region has the DNA TGTGCCAGCAGTACCCCACAGGGGCGCGTTCACAGAGAGACCCAGTACTTC.

For this clonotype: The junction departs from germline at one end; a sequencing error may be responsible. This rearrangement joins TRBV12-3 or TRBV12-4 to TRBJ1-5; unclear D gene. CDR3 length: 22 amino acids. The CDR3 loop reads CVSSFRPRFLDNVKDSNQPQHF. CDR3 in DNA: TGTGTCAGCAGTTTTCGGCCCCGTTTTTTGGATAACGTAAAGGATAGCAATCAGCCCCAGCATTTT.

This clonotype was observed a handful of times. The chain employs TRBV7-9 and TRBJ1-3; tentatively, D is TRBD1 (5 bases). V gave up 5 bases and J gave up 3 bases, with 17 bases separating them. Germline values: CDR1 SEHNR, CDR2 FQNEAQ (reference sequence). The CDR3 contains 16 residues. The CDR3 sequence: CASSHLGTAVGNTIYF. The CDR3 DNA follows: TGTGCCAGCAGCCATCTCGGGACTGCCGTTGGAAACACCATATATTTT.

This chain links TRBV3-1 with TRBJ1-1; D is perhaps TRBD1 (5 bases). The V gene lost 5 bases and the J gene lost 7 bases, with 8 bases spanning the gap. Per germline, CDR1 LGHDT and CDR2 YNNKEL (reference sequence). This CDR3 has 11 amino acids. The DNA of the CDR3 is TGTGCCAGCAGCGGGGACCTTGAAGCTTTCTTT. Residues: CASSGDLEAFF.

Ten or more counts support this clonotype. The gene calls are TRBV2 and TRBJ2-1, with 10 positions matching TRBD2. The germline gives CDR1 SNHLY, CDR2 FYNNEI. The CDR3 extends over 14 amino acids. V lost 7 bases to trimming and J lost 5 bases; unmatched junction nucleotides: 5. The CDR3 DNA sequence: TGTGCCAGCACTGTACTAGCGGGAAACAATGAGCAGTTCTTC. Translating gives CASTVLAGNNEQFF.

The chain links TRBV7-3 to TRBJ2-1; TRBD2 agrees at 10 bases. Germline loops: CDR1 SGHTA, CDR2 FQGTGA. The CDR3 covers 18 residues. Trimming took 5 bases from V and 4 from J; bases not matched to a gene: 14. The CDR3 region has the DNA TGTGCCAGCAGCCCCACGACCCGACTAGCGGGTATTTACAATGAGCAGTTCTTC. Translating it yields CASSPTTRLAGIYNEQFF.

This clonotype was observed many times. V gene TRBV2 combines with J gene TRBJ2-7; no clear D. Trimming shortened V by 5 bases and J by 12 bases, and 14 bases separated the two germline ends. CDR3 size: 11 residues. Per the germline V gene, CDR1 is SNHLY and CDR2 is FYNNEI. The CDR3 loop reads CASSQDGERYF. The CDR3 nucleotides read TGTGCCAGCAGTCAAGACGGTGAGAGGTACTTC.

This clonotype has a count of ten or more. The J gene is TRBJ2-5, the V gene TRBV6-1; the D call may be TRBD1 or TRBD2 (6 bases each). This CDR3 comprises 15 residues. Trimming took 5 bases from V and 1 from J, leaving 14 bases between them. Germline V gene data show CDR1 as MNHNS and CDR2 as SASEGT. CDR3 sequence reads: CASSPGGGPQETQYF. CDR3 in DNA: TGTGCCAGCAGTCCCGGAGGGGGGCCCCAAGAGACCCAGTACTTC.

The chain is built from TRBV28 and TRBJ2-3; 10 nucleotides align to TRBD1. V shed 5 bases and J 1 base; nucleotides not matched to a gene: 6. This CDR3 has 16 residues. The V gene's germline CDR1 is MDHEN and CDR2 SYDVKM. The CDR3 protein is CASSRDRGRGTDTQYF. CDR3 bases: TGTGCCAGCAGTCGGGACAGGGGACGGGGCACAGATACGCAGTATTTT.

The sample holds many counts of this clonotype. The chain is built from TRBV27 and TRBJ2-2, with D uncertain. CDR3 length equals 14 residues. Germline V gives CDR1 MNHEY, CDR2 SMNVEV (reference sequence). Trimming pared 6 bases from V and 2 bases from J, leaving 10 bases between. The CDR3 DNA follows: TGTGCCAGCAGAGACCTACCAAACACCGGGGAGCTGTTTTTT. It is translated as CASRDLPNTGELFF.

This clonotype was seen a few times. The rearrangement joins TRBV19 to TRBJ1-5, with D hard to call. Germline CDR1 reads LNHDA; CDR2 reads SQIVND (reference sequence). The CDR3 is made up of 13 amino acids. V gave up 3 bases and J gave up 6 bases, with 9 bases separating them. The CDR3 loop reads CASSMAPVQPQHF. The DNA of the CDR3 is TGTGCCAGTAGTATGGCCCCAGTTCAGCCCCAGCATTTT.

As to this clonotype: This sequence may be a read error, since a much larger clone differs from it by one base. The chain couples TRBV11-2 to TRBJ1-3; no clear D gene. In germline, CDR1 is SGHAT, CDR2 FQNNGV. The CDR3 has 16 amino acids. The CDR3 sequence is CANSWERANSGNTIYF. The DNA for the CDR3 is TGTGCCAACAGCTGGGAAAGAGCAAACTCTGGAAACACCATATATTTT.

This clonotype was detected ten times or more. The chain is built from TRBV11-2 and TRBJ1-2; perhaps TRBD1 as D (6 bases). Germline V gene data show CDR1 as SGHAT and CDR2 as FQNNGV. The CDR3 is 16 amino acids. Trimming took 0 bases from V and 0 from J, leaving 11 bases between them. The CDR3 DNA sequence: TGTGCCAGCAGCTTAGAGTTGGGGGCGGCTAACTATGGCTACACCTTC. As protein: CASSLELGAANYGYTF.

There are many counts of this clonotype. The chain is built from TRBV28 and TRBJ1-1, with a possible D match to TRBD1 (5 bases). This CDR3 comprises 13 residues. The germline gives CDR1 MDHEN, CDR2 SYDVKM. Between the trimmed V and J ends, which lost 2 bases and 8 bases, there was a span of 12 bases. Here the CDR3 reads CASSLRDLGEAFF. DNA of the CDR3: TGTGCCAGCAGTTTACGGGACTTAGGAGAAGCTTTCTTT.

This clonotype occurred a few times. The chain uses TRBV10-3 and TRBJ1-1, with a weak D call TRBD1 (6 bases). Trimming stripped 7 bases from V and 5 bases from J, with 17 bases between. CDR3 length: 14 amino acids. Germline values: CDR1 ENHRY, CDR2 SYGVKD. The chain's CDR3 is CAIKAAAGDTEAFF. The CDR3 nucleotides are TGTGCCATCAAAGCTGCCGCAGGGGATACTGAAGCTTTCTTT.

Worth noting for this clonotype: A much larger clone differs from this one at a single base, so this may be a read error. The chain recombines TRBV30 with TRBJ2-2; the D gene could be TRBD1 or TRBD2 (5 bases each). Germline CDR1 is GTSNPN and CDR2 is SVGIG (reference sequence). The CDR3 totals 14 residues. CDR3 sequence: CAGRRDGWDRELFF. The CDR3 region has the DNA TGTGCCGGGAGACGGGACGGGTGGGACCGGGAGCTGTTTTTT.